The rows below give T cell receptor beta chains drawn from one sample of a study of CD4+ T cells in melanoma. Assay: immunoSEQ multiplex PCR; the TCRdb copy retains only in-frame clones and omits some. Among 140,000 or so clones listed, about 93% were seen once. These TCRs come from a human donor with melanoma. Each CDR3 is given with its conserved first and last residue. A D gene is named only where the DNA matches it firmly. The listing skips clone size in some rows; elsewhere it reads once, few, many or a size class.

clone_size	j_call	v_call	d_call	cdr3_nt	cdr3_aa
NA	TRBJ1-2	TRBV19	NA	TGTGCCAGTAGTACCCACGGGACAAGCCGGACCGATAACTATGGCTACACCTTC	CASSTHGTSRTDNYGYTF
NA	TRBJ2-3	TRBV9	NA	TGTGCCAGCAGCGTCAGCGGGCTCACAGATACGCAGTATTTT	CASSVSGLTDTQYF
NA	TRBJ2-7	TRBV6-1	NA	TGTGCCAGCAGTCCCGGCGGCAGAGCCTACGAGCAGTACTTC	CASSPGGRAYEQYF
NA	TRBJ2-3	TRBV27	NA	TGTGCCAGCGGAAAGGGGACCTTAGCGTACACGCAGTATTTT	CASGKGTLAYTQYF
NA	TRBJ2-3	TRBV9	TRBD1	TGTGCCAGCAGCCGTCCGGGACAGATCACAGATACGCAGTATTTT	CASSRPGQITDTQYF
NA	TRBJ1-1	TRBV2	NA	TGTGCCAGCAGTTGGGACACCCTAAGAGGGTACACTGAAGCTTTCTTT	CASSWDTLRGYTEAFF
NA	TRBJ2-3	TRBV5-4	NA	TGTGCCAGCAGCGGCCCCCAGGGTTCGCGGGCAGATACGCAGTATTTT	CASSGPQGSRADTQYF
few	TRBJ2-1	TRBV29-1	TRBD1	TGCAGCGTTGACGACAGGGTGGGTGAGCAGTTCTTC	CSVDDRVGEQFF
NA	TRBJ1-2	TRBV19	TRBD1	TGTGCCAGTGGGGGACAGGCCGAACTCTATGGCTACACCTTC	CASGGQAELYGYTF
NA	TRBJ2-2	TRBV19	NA	TGTGCCAGTAGTAACCCTCGGAAAGTCCTATCCGGGGAGCTGTTTTTT	CASSNPRKVLSGELFF
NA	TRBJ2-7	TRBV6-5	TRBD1	TGTGCCAGCAGTTCCCCGCGACAGGGATCCTACGAGCAGTACTTC	CASSSPRQGSYEQYF
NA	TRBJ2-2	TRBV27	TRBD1	TGTGCCAGCAGTTTACAGGGGGCGGCCACCGGGGAGCTGTTTTTT	CASSLQGAATGELFF
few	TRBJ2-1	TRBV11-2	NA	TGTGCCAGCAGCTTAGCCCCCTGGAGGTCGTTCTTC	CASSLAPWRSFF
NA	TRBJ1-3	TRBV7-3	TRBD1	TGTGCCAGCAGCTTAACCTATCCGGGACAGGGTGTCCCTGGAAACACCATATATTTT	CASSLTYPGQGVPGNTIYF
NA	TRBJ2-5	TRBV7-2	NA	TGTGCCAGCAGCTCCCCTCCAGGGACTCAAGAGACCCAGTACTTC	CASSSPPGTQETQYF
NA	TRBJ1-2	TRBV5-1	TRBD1	TGCGCCAGCAGCCCCGACAGGGGAAGTACGGGCTACACCTTC	CASSPDRGSTGYTF
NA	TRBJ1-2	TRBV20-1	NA	TGCAGTGCTGCCCTGGGAGATGGCTACACCTTC	CSAALGDGYTF
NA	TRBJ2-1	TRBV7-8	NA	TGTGCCAGCAGCCCGCGGCCAGGTAGGAATGAGCAGTTCTTC	CASSPRPGRNEQFF
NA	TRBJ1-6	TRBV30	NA	TGTGCCTGGGGTCAAGCAGGGACACCGGCCCTCCACTTT	CAWGQAGTPALHF
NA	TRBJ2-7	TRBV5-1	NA	TGCGCCAGCAGAGACGGGGGAACCTACGAGCAGTACTTC	CASRDGGTYEQYF
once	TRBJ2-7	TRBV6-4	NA	TGTGCCAGCAGTGACCCAAGGACCGGAGTGTCCTACGAGCAGTACTTC	CASSDPRTGVSYEQYF
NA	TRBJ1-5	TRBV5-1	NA	TGCGCCAGCAGCCAATATGGGGGGGATCAGCCCCAGCATTTT	CASSQYGGDQPQHF
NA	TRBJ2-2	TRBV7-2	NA	TGTGCCAGCAGCTTAGGTGGGAGCACCGGGGAGCTGTTTTTT	CASSLGGSTGELFF
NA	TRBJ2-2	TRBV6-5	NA	TGTGCCAGCAGTTACTCCAGACGGACGAACACCGGGGAGCTGTTTTTT	CASSYSRRTNTGELFF
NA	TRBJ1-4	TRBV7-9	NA	TGTGCCAGCAGCTCAGCGCAGGGTCCGGGTGAAAAACTGTTTTTT	CASSSAQGPGEKLFF
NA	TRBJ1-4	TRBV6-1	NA	TGTGCCAGCAGTGAAGCGCAGGGATCAACTAATGAAAAACTGTTTTTT	CASSEAQGSTNEKLFF
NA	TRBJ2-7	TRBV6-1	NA	TGTGCCAGCAGTTTGGGTGGGGTCTACGAGCAGTACTTC	CASSLGGVYEQYF
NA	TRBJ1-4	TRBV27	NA	TGTGCCACCCCCCCCCAGACGGCAACTAATGAAAAACTGTTTTTT	CATPPQTATNEKLFF